Below, 23 T cell receptor beta chains from the same sample are listed, as sequenced in a study of control samples from healthy donors and cancer patients. Assay: immunoSEQ multiplex PCR; the TCRdb copy retains only in-frame clones and omits some. In the table there are 150,000 or so clones, 93% of which are singletons. Sequencing was performed on blood. The receptors shown here come from a man in his late teens or twenties in good health.

This rearrangement joins TRBV7-9 to TRBJ1-6; D gene uncertain. CDR3 size: 12 residues. V lost 4 bases and J 6 bases, leaving 4 bases between the germline ends. Germline lookup yields CDR1 SEHNR and CDR2 FQNEAQ (reference sequence). CDR3 sequence: CASSSINSPLHF. The CDR3 DNA reads TGTGCCAGCAGCTCTATTAATTCACCCCTCCACTTT.

V and J are TRBV24-1 and TRBJ2-1, with 11 bases lining up with TRBD2. The V and J ends lost 6 bases and 4 bases, in that order; junction bases with no gene match: 4. Germline V CDR1 and CDR2: KGHDR, SFDVKD. CDR3 length equals 15 residues. Here the CDR3 DNA reads TGTGCCACCAGTTACGGGACTAGCGGTTACAATGAGCAGTTCTTC. This translates into CATSYGTSGYNEQFF.

The chain carries TRBV28 and TRBJ2-3; TRBD2 matches 9 bases. The ends lost 6 bases at V and 0 bases at J; junction bases unmatched: 10. Germline V gene sequence: CDR1 MDHEN, CDR2 SYDVKM. This CDR3 region has 17 residues. The CDR3 coding sequence is TGTGCCAGCAGCTTACCTAGACTAGCGGTTAGCACAGATACGCAGTATTTT. Protein: CASSLPRLAVSTDTQYF. Full variable domain (outside the CDR3, taken from reference TRBV28 and TRBJ2-3): DVKVTQSSRYLVKRTGEKVFLECVQDMDHENMFWYRQDPGLGLRLIYFSYDVKMKEKGDIPEGYSVSREKKERFSLILESASTNQTSMYLCASSLPRLAVSTDTQYFGPGTRLTVL.

The chain combines TRBV5-4 with TRBJ2-7; D gene uncertain. Looked up from germline, CDR1 is SGHNT and CDR2 is YYREEE (reference sequence). There are 13 residues in the CDR3. The V gene lost 4 bases and the J gene lost 4 bases, with 12 bases spanning the gap. The chain's CDR3 is CASSNKDRYEQYF. The CDR3 nucleotides are TGTGCCAGCAGCAACAAGGATCGTTACGAGCAGTACTTC.

By share, this clone ranks as medium-sized. Here the CDR3 reads CASSYVPGQGTEKLFF. The CDR3 bases are TGTGCCAGCAGTTACGTCCCGGGACAGGGTACCGAAAAACTGTTTTTT. This chain connects TRBV6-5 to TRBJ1-4; the match to TRBD1 covers 9 bases. This CDR3 is 16 amino acids long. Germline V gene sequence: CDR1 MNHEY, CDR2 SVGAGI. V was pared by 2 bases and J by 8 bases, with 9 bases of the junction left unmatched.

The chain couples TRBV15 to TRBJ2-7; D is possibly TRBD1 (5 bases). The CDR3 loop spans 15 amino acids. CDR1 and CDR2 from the germline V gene are LNHNV and YYDKDF (reference sequence). Deletions cut 1 base from V and 1 base from J, with 11 bases between. Here the CDR3 DNA reads TGTGCCACCAGCAGAGGGCAACAGGTATCCTACGAGCAGTACTTC. Translated, it gives CATSRGQQVSYEQYF.

CDR3 nucleotide sequence: TGTGCCAGCAGCCAAGAGGAGGGGTCCTACAATGAGCAGTTCTTC. Encoded protein: CASSQEEGSYNEQFF. The chain carries TRBV4-2 and TRBJ2-1; maybe TRBD2 (6 bases). Between the trimmed V and J ends, which lost 0 bases and 1 base, there was a span of 7 bases. This CDR3 contains 15 residues. Per germline, CDR1 LGHNA and CDR2 YNFKEQ.

This chain uses TRBV28 with TRBJ1-6; TRBD1 might be the D (6 bases). Germline V gene lookup returns CDR1 MDHEN and CDR2 SYDVKM. Trimming took off 6 bases at V and 6 bases at J, with 18 bases between the two ends. The CDR3 loop spans 16 amino acids. The CDR3 is CASSPTWGRTNSPLHF. The DNA for the CDR3 is TGTGCCAGCAGCCCCACCTGGGGGCGCACTAATTCACCCCTCCACTTT.

V is TRBV6-5 and J is TRBJ2-1; the match to TRBD1 covers 7 bases. The V and J ends lost 4 bases and 5 bases, in that order; junction bases with no gene match: 8. CDR3 length equals 15 residues. Germline-derived CDR1 and CDR2 are MNHEY and SVGAGI. The chain's CDR3 is CASSLQTGWDNEQFF. The CDR3 DNA is TGTGCCAGCAGTTTGCAGACAGGGTGGGACAATGAGCAGTTCTTC.

This chain links TRBV27 with TRBJ2-3, with D perhaps TRBD1 (5 bases). Germline V gives CDR1 MNHEY, CDR2 SMNVEV (reference sequence). The V end was cut by 5 bases, the J end by 2 bases, with 17 bases between. The CDR3 is made up of 16 amino acids. The CDR3 DNA reads TGTGCCAGCAGTCCCTCAGGGTTAACGTCCACAGATACGCAGTATTTT. Protein: CASSPSGLTSTDTQYF.

This clone was observed a few times. The rearrangement links TRBV29-1 to TRBJ2-3; D is unclear. This CDR3 contains 18 residues. V was clipped by 7 bases and J by 0 bases, with 26 bases between them. CDR1 and CDR2 (germline): SQVTM, ANQGSEA. The CDR3 is CSGRIPSNPLRSTDTQYF. CDR3 sequence (DNA): TGCAGCGGCCGGATACCTTCAAACCCCCTAAGAAGCACAGATACGCAGTATTTT.

This chain links TRBV4-1 with TRBJ2-3; D is undetermined. Germline CDR1 reads MGHRA; CDR2 reads YSYEKL. The CDR3 length is 15 residues. V was cut by 4 bases and J by 0 bases, with 11 bases left in between. DNA for the CDR3: TGCGCCAGCAGCCCCCGGTATCTTAGCACAGATACGCAGTATTTT. Encoded protein: CASSPRYLSTDTQYF.

The V gene is TRBV28, the J gene TRBJ1-2; the D gene is possibly TRBD1 (5 bases). Germline assignment: CDR1 MDHEN and CDR2 SYDVKM. This CDR3 is 14 amino acids long. The germline V and J ends were trimmed by 5 bases and 8 bases, with 18 bases remaining between them. CDR3 DNA: TGTGCCAGCAGTCCCATCCCCAGGGTCAAAGGCTACACCTTC. Its translation: CASSPIPRVKGYTF.

This clone is a singleton in its sample. The chain is built from TRBV6-8 and TRBJ2-7; weak D call: TRBD1 (6 bases). With 10 bases removed from V and 6 bases from J, the gap between germline ends came to 25 bases. This CDR3 is 15 amino acids long. Germline V lookup: CDR1 MNHGY, CDR2 SAAAGT. CDR3 sequence (DNA): TGTGCCATCTCACCGGTAACGGGACATCCCGGCGAGCAGTACTTC. It is translated as CAISPVTGHPGEQYF.

The chain is built from TRBV10-2 and TRBJ2-1; TRBD1 is a possible D gene (6 bases). The germline V gene encodes CDR1 WSHSY and CDR2 SAAADI. The CDR3 runs to 14 residues. Deletions cut 7 bases from V and 9 bases from J, with 19 bases between. The CDR3 sequence: CASTQGLISGEQFF. The CDR3 coding sequence is TGCGCCAGCACCCAGGGGCTTATCTCGGGTGAGCAGTTCTTC.

The chain is built from TRBV11-2 and TRBJ1-2; D remains unclear. Looked up from germline, CDR1 is SGHAT and CDR2 is FQNNGV. Trimming left V 3 bases short and J 3 bases short, with 14 bases between. This CDR3 region has 15 residues. CDR3 DNA: TGTGCCAGCAGCTTGGATTTGGGTTGGGACTATGGCTACACCTTC. It specifies CASSLDLGWDYGYTF.

V gene TRBV4-2 combines with J gene TRBJ2-7; TRBD1 is a possible D gene (6 bases). V lost 1 base to trimming and J lost 7 bases, with 20 bases between them. CDR1 LGHNA and CDR2 YNFKEQ come from the germline V gene. The CDR3 runs 16 residues. CDR3 residues: CASSQALSSGVSEQYF. The CDR3 DNA is TGTGCCAGCAGCCAAGCCCTCAGCTCAGGGGTGAGTGAGCAGTACTTC.

The chain recombines TRBV3-1 (or the pseudogene TRBV3-2) with TRBJ2-5; 9 nucleotides agree with TRBD2. This CDR3 contains 16 residues. The ends lost 3 bases at V and 1 base at J; junction bases unmatched: 6. Germline CDR1 reads LGHDT; CDR2 reads YNNKEL (reference sequence). The CDR3: CASSHLAGRTQETQYF. CDR3 in DNA: TGTGCCAGCAGCCATCTAGCGGGGCGGACCCAAGAGACCCAGTACTTC.

The rearrangement links TRBV18 to TRBJ2-5; D remains ambiguous. Trimming left V 3 bases short and J 1 base short, with 15 bases between. This CDR3 region has 16 residues. The germline V gene has CDR1 KGHSH and CDR2 LQKENI. CDR3 nucleotides: TGTGCCAGCTCACCCGGCGCTTTGGCGGTCCAAGAGACCCAGTACTTC. Protein sequence: CASSPGALAVQETQYF.

The chain recombines TRBV6-5 with TRBJ2-7, with unresolved D. The germline V gene has CDR1 MNHEY and CDR2 SVGAGI. There are 13 residues in the CDR3. Trimming took 0 bases from V and 5 from J, leaving 8 bases between them. CDR3 sequence reads: CASSYSSSDEQYF. The CDR3 region has the DNA TGTGCCAGCAGTTACTCTTCCAGTGACGAGCAGTACTTC.

V is TRBV30 and J is TRBJ2-7; 7 bases agree with TRBD1. The CDR3 consists of 13 residues. The germline V gene encodes CDR1 GTSNPN and CDR2 SVGIG (reference sequence). The junction had 7 bases not matched to a gene; V was cut back by 4 bases and J by 4 bases. The CDR3 here is CAWNTGVGYEQYF. The CDR3 DNA follows: TGTGCCTGGAATACAGGGGTTGGTTACGAGCAGTACTTC.

The gene calls are TRBV7-8 and TRBJ2-1; 7 bases fit TRBD2. V shed 0 bases, J shed 6 bases, and the junction held 8 bases outside the gene matches. From germline, CDR1 is SGHVS and CDR2 FQNEAQ. The CDR3 runs to 16 residues. The CDR3 nucleotides are TGTGCCAGCAGCTTAGCCTTGGGGAGGGAGACCAATGAGCAGTTCTTC. It specifies CASSLALGRETNEQFF. The complete variable domain, with remaining parts taken from reference TRBV7-8 and TRBJ2-1, reads GAGVSQSPRYKVAKRGQDVALRCDPISGHVSLFWYQQALGQGPEFLTYFQNEAQLDKSGLPSDRFFAERPEGSVSTLKIQRTQQEDSAVYLCASSLALGRETNEQFFGPGTRLTVL.

The gene calls are TRBV4-3 and TRBJ2-7; 9 positions match TRBD2. The CDR3 totals 15 residues. CDR1 and CDR2 (germline): LGHNA, YSLEER. The V gene end was trimmed by 4 bases and the J gene end by 4 bases; junction bases not matched to a gene: 8. The CDR3 spells CASSPGGSGSYEQYF. The CDR3 coding sequence is TGCGCCAGCAGCCCGGGGGGTAGCGGGAGTTACGAGCAGTACTTC.